These T cell receptor beta chains were read from a single sample in a study of identifying expanded T cells in peripheral blood. Sequenced by immunoSEQ multiplex PCR; TCRdb stores in-frame clones only, minus some. The sample carries over 80,000 clones, 75% to 90% recorded once. The material sequenced was blood. Every receptor here comes from a person aged 18 to 75 in good health. The CDR3 runs from the conserved cysteine through the conserved F or W. The order of the fields is V gene, J gene, CDR3 protein.

>TRBV7-9|TRBJ2-1
CASSLGANEQFF
>TRBV5-5|TRBJ2-6
CASSSGVDSRAGANVLTF
>TRBV18|TRBJ2-1
CASSPGRYNEQFF
>TRBV19|TRBJ1-5
CASSMSAYSNQPQHF
>TRBV9|TRBJ1-2
CASSDSRGTNYGYTF
>TRBV29-1|TRBJ1-1
CSVPTEGAEAFF
>TRBV5-6|TRBJ1-5
CASSLAGQGAGFDQPQHF
>TRBV5-6|TRBJ2-1
CASSEGGNSYNEQFF
>TRBV2|TRBJ2-1
CASSPQGLWGNEQFF
>TRBV7-2|TRBJ1-4
CASSRDRGEEKLFF